This T cell receptor beta chain was found in a study of blood T cell repertoires in COVID-19. Clones were read by immunoSEQ multiplex PCR, and TCRdb kept only the in-frame ones, dropping some. This table has around 150,000 clones, around four fifths appearing once. The CDR3 has 15 residues. The V and J ends lost 0 bases and 4 bases respectively, with 12 bases between them. CDR1 and CDR2 (germline): LGHDT, YNNKEL (reference sequence). Participants were aged roughly 18 to 90 years from approximately 25 US areas. Researchers sorted participants into cohorts using their self-reported clinical history. Before being deemed recovered, Cohort 3 donors had two negative PCRs, clearance, or symptom resolution. This clone was seen just once.

The source material was PBMCs or T cells enriched from blood (not recorded which). This TCR came from a woman in her 40s who had recovered from COVID-19. This chain links TRBV3-1 (or the pseudogene TRBV3-2) with TRBJ1-2; TRBD1 is a possible D gene (5 bases). CDR3 nucleotides: TGTGCCAGCAGCCAAGAGAATAGGGGACTCTATGGCTACACCTTC. It encodes CASSQENRGLYGYTF.